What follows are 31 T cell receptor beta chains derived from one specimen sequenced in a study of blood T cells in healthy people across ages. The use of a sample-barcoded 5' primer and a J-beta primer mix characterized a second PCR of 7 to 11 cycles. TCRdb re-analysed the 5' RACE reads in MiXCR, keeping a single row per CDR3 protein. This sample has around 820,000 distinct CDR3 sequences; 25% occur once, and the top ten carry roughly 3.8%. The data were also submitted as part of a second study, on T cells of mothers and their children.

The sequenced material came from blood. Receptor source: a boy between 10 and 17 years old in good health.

CDR3 amino acids: CASRWLDANTGELFF. In DNA form, the CDR3 reads TGTGCCAGCAGGTGGCTAGACGCGAACACCGGGGAGCTGTTTTTT. The rearrangement uses TRBV11-2 and TRBJ2-2; no reliable D call. This CDR3 has 15 residues. Germline V lookup: CDR1 SGHAT, CDR2 FQNNGV. Trimming shortened V by 6 bases and J by 0 bases, and 11 bases separated the two germline ends.

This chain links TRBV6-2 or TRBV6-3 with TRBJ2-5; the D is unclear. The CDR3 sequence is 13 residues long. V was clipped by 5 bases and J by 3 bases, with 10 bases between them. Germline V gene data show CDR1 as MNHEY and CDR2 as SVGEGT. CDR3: CASSRSIEETQYF. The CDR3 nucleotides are TGTGCCAGCAGTCGGAGTATCGAAGAGACCCAGTACTTC.

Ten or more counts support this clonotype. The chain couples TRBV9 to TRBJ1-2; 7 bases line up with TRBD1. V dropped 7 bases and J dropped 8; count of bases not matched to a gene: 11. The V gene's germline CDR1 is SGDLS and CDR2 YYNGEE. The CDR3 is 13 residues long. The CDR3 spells CASSLSVGGGYTF. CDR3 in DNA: TGTGCCAGCTCCCTTTCCGTAGGGGGCGGCTACACCTTC.

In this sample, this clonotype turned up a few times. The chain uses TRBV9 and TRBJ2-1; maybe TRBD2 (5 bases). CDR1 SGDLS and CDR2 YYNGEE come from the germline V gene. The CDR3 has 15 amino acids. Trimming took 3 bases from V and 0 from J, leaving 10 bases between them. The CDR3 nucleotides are TGTGCCAGCAGCGAAATAGCGTACTCCTACAATGAGCAGTTCTTC. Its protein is CASSEIAYSYNEQFF.

This chain's CDR3 is CASSVRGETYNEQFF. CDR3 nucleotides: TGTGCCAGCAGTGTTCGGGGAGAAACCTACAATGAGCAGTTCTTC. The gene calls are TRBV7-2 and TRBJ2-1, with D perhaps matching TRBD2 (5 bases). Per the germline V gene, CDR1 is SGHTA and CDR2 is FQGNSA. This CDR3 is built from 15 residues. The V gene lost 6 bases and the J gene lost 2 bases, with 14 bases spanning the gap.

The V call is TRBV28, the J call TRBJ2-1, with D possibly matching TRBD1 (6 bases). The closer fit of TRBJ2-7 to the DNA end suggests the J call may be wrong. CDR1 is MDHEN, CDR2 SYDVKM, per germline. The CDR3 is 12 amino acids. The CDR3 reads CASRTRTAEQYF. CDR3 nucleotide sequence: TGTGCCAGCAGGACACGGACAGCCGAGCAGTACTTC.

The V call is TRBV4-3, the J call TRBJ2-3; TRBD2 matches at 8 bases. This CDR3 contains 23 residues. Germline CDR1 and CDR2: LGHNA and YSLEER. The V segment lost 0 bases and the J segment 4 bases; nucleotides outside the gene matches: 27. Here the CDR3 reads CASSQDRLPPTAGAPEGADTQYF. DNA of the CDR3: TGCGCCAGCAGCCAAGATCGCCTTCCCCCTACAGCGGGAGCTCCGGAGGGGGCAGATACGCAGTATTTT.

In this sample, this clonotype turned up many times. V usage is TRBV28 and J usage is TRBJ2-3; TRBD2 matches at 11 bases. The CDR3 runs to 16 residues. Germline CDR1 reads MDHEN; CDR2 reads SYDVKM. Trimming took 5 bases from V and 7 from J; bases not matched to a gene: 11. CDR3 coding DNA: TGTGCCAGCAGTAACCCCGGGACTAGCGGAGAGCATACGCAGTATTTT. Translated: CASSNPGTSGEHTQYF.

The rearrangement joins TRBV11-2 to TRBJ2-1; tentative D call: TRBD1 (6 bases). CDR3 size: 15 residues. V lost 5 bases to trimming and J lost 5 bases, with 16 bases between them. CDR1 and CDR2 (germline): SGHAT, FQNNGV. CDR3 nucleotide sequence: TGTGCCAGCAGCACCCTGACAGGCCTTAACAATGAGCAGTTCTTC. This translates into CASSTLTGLNNEQFF.

The CDR3 nucleotides are TGTGCCATTGGGACAGGAGGGGTGATACAAGAGACCCAGTACTTC. Its protein product is CAIGTGGVIQETQYF. The genes are TRBV10-3 and TRBJ2-5, with TRBD1 matching over 8 bases. CDR1 is ENHRY, CDR2 SYGVKD, per germline. V lost 9 bases, J lost 2 bases, and 11 bases stayed unmatched. This CDR3 contains 15 residues.

The CDR3 DNA reads TGTGCCAGCAGCTTAGAGACTAGCGGGAGGTGGAGGTACGAGCAGTACTTC. Translating gives CASSLETSGRWRYEQYF. The chain has TRBV5-8 and TRBJ2-7; 13 bases agree with TRBD2. This CDR3 has 17 residues. Germline values: CDR1 SGHTS, CDR2 YDEGEE. Trimming removed 2 bases from V and 4 bases from J; junction bases left unmatched: 9.

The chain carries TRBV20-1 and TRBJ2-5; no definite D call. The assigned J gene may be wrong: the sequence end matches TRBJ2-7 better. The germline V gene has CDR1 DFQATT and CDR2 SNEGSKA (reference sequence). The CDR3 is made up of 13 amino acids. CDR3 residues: CSASEALSYEQYF. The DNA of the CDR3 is TGCAGTGCTAGCGAGGCTCTCTCCTACGAGCAGTACTTC.

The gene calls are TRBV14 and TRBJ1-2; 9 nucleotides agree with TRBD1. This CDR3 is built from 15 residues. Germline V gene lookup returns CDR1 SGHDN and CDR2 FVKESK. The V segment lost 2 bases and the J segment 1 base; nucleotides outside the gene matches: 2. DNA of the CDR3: TGTGCCAGCAGCCAAAACAGGGGGCTTAACTATGGCTACACCTTC. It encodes CASSQNRGLNYGYTF.

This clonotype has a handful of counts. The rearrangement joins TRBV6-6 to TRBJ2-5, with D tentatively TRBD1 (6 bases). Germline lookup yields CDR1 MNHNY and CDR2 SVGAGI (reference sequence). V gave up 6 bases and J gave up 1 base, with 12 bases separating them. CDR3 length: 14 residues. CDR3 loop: CASSSGQRQETQYF. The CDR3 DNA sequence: TGTGCCAGCAGCTCCGGACAGCGCCAAGAGACCCAGTACTTC.

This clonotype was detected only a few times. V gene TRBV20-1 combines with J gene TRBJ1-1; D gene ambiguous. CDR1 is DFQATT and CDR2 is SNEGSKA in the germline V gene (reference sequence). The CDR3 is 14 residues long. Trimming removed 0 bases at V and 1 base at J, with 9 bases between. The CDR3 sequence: CSARDRTGNTEAFF. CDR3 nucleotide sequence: TGCAGTGCTAGAGATCGTACGGGGAACACTGAAGCTTTCTTT.

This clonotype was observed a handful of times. The CDR3 loop reads CATSSAYEHQPQHF. The CDR3 coding sequence is TGTGCCACCAGCAGCGCTTACGAGCATCAGCCCCAGCATTTT. The chain employs TRBV15 and TRBJ1-5; D is uncertain. Trimming pared 3 bases from V and 5 bases from J, leaving 11 bases between. This CDR3 has 14 residues. Germline lookup yields CDR1 LNHNV and CDR2 YYDKDF (reference sequence). Drawing the rest from reference TRBV15 and TRBJ1-5, the complete variable domain is DAMVIQNPRYQVTQFGKPVTLSCSQTLNHNVMYWYQQKSSQAPKLLFHYYDKDFNNEADTPDNFQSRRPNTSFCFLDIRSPGLGDTAMYLCATSSAYEHQPQHFGDGTRLSIL.

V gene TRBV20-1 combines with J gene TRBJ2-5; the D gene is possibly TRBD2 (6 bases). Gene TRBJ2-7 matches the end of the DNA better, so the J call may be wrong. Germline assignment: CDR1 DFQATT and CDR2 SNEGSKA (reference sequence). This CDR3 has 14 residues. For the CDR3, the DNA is TGCAGTGCCCAGCGCCGGGGAGGCTTCTACGAGCAGTACTTC. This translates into CSAQRRGGFYEQYF.

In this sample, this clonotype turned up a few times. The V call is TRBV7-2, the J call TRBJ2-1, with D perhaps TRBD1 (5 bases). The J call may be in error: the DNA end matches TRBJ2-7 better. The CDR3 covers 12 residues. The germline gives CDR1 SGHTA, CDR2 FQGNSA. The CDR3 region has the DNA TGTGCCAGCAGCGCGGACATGGACGAGCAGTACTTC. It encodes CASSADMDEQYF.

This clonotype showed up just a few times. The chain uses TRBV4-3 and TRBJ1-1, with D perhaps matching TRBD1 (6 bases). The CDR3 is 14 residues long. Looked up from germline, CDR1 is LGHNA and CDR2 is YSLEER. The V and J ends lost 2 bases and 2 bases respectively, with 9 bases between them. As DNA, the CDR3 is TGCGCCAGCAGCCAAAGGGGGGGAAACACTGAAGCTTTCTTT. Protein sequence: CASSQRGGNTEAFF.

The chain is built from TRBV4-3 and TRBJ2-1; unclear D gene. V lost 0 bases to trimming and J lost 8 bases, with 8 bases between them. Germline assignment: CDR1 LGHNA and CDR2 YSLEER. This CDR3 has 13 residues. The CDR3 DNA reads TGCGCCAGCAGCCAAGAACCAGGTCATGAGCAGTTCTTC. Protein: CASSQEPGHEQFF.

CDR3 in amino acids: CASSFGRSSTDTQYF. The CDR3 DNA sequence: TGTGCCAGCAGCTTCGGCAGGTCTAGCACAGATACGCAGTATTTT. The V gene is TRBV7-2, the J gene TRBJ2-3; D gene unclear. V was shortened by 3 bases and J by 0 bases, with 10 bases between the two germline ends. The CDR3 is 15 residues long. Germline assignment: CDR1 SGHTA and CDR2 FQGNSA.

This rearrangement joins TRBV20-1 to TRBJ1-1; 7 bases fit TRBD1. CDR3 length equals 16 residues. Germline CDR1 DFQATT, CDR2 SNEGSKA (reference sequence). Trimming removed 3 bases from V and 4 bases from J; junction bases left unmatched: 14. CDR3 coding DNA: TGCAGTGCTAGTAAATTCGCCTGGGACAGCCCCACTGAAGCTTTCTTT. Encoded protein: CSASKFAWDSPTEAFF.

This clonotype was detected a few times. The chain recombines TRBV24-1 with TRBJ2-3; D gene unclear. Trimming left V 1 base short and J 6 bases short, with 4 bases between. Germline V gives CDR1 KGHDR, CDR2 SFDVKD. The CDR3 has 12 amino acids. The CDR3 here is CATSDLVDTQYF. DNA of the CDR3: TGTGCCACCAGTGATTTAGTTGATACGCAGTATTTT.

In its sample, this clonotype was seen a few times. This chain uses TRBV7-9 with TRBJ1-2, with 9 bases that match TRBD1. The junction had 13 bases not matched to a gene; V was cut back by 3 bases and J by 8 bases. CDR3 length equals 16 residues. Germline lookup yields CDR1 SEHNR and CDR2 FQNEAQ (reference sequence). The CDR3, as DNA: TGTGCCAGCAGCTTCATCCGTGGACAGGGGATTGGCGGCTACACCTTC. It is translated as CASSFIRGQGIGGYTF. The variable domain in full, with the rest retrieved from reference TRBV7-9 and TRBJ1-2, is DTGVSQNPRHKITKRGQNVTFRCDPISEHNRLYWYRQTLGQGPEFLTYFQNEAQLEKSRLLSDRFSAERPKGSFSTLEIQRTEQGDSAMYLCASSFIRGQGIGGYTFGSGTRLTVV.

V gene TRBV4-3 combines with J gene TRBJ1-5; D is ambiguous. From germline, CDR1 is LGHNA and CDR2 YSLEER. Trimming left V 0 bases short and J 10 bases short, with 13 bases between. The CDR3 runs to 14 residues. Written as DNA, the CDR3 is TGCGCCAGCAGCCAAGAGAGGTATAGTCGACCCCAGCATTTT. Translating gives CASSQERYSRPQHF.

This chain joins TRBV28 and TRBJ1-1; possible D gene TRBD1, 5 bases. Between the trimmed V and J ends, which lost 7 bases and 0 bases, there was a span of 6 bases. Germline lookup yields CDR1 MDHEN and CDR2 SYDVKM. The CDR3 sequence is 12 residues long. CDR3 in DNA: TGTGCCAGCATGACAGTGAACACTGAAGCTTTCTTT. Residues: CASMTVNTEAFF.

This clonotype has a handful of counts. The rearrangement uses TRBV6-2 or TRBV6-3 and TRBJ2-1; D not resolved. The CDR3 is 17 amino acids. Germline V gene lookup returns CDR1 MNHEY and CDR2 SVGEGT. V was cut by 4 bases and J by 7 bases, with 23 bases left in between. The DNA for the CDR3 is TGTGCCAGCAGTTCACTGGCCGGTGGTCCCCTAATTAATGAGCAGTTCTTC. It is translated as CASSSLAGGPLINEQFF.

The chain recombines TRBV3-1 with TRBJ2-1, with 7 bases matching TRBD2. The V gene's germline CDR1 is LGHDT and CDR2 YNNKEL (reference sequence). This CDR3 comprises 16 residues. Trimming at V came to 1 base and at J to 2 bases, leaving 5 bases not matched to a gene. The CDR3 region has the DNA TGTGCCAGCAGCCAAGGTCTAGCGGATGCCTACAATGAGCAGTTCTTC. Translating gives CASSQGLADAYNEQFF.

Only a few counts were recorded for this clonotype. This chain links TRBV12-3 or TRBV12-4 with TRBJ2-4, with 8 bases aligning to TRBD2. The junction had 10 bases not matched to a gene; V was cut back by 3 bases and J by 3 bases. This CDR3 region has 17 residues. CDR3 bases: TGTGCCAGCAGTTTTTTCCCCGGGAGGGATGGCAAAAACATTCAGTACTTC. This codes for CASSFFPGRDGKNIQYF.

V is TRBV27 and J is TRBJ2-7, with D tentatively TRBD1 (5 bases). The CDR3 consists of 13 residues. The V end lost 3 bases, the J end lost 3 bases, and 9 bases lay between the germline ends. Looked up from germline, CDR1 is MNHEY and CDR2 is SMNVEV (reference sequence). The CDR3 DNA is TGTGCCAGCAGTTTTTCAGGGATCTACGAGCAGTACTTC. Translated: CASSFSGIYEQYF.

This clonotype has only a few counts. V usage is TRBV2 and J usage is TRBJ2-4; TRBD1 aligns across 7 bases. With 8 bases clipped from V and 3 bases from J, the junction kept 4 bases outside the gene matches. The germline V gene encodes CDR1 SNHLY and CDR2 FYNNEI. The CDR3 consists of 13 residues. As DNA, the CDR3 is TGTGCCAGCGGGACAGTGAACAAAAACATTCAGTACTTC. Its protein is CASGTVNKNIQYF.